One sample yielded the 30 T cell receptor beta chains listed below, sequenced in a study of T cell responses to AZD1222 COVID-19 vaccine. Some clones are missing from TCRdb's copy, which holds only in-frame ones; the method was immunoSEQ multiplex PCR. The sample yields roughly 70,000 clones, just over 90% seen once. Sequenced here: peripheral blood, sampled 28 days after the second dose of the MenACWY control vaccine. The receptors originated from an adult who received the MenACWY meningococcal vaccine as a control.

The J gene is TRBJ1-4, the V gene TRBV29-1; no clear D. Between the trimmed V and J ends, which lost 4 bases and 5 bases, there was a span of 8 bases. Germline V gene lookup returns CDR1 SQVTM and CDR2 ANQGSEA. The CDR3 is 12 amino acids. The CDR3 nucleotides read TGCAGCGTTGTAGGCAGCAATGAAAAACTGTTTTTT. This sequence encodes CSVVGSNEKLFF.

V gene TRBV7-2 combines with J gene TRBJ2-7; D is perhaps TRBD1 or TRBD2 (5 bases each). The ends were cut back, 3 bases at V and 6 bases at J, with 15 bases in the middle. CDR3 length: 14 residues. Germline-derived CDR1 and CDR2 are SGHTA and FQGNSA. CDR3 loop: CASSLGPARGEQYF. CDR3 in DNA: TGTGCCAGCAGCTTGGGACCGGCGAGAGGCGAGCAGTACTTC.

This clone was recorded a few times. The J gene is TRBJ1-5, the V gene TRBV27; D remains ambiguous. This CDR3 has 14 amino acids. Germline V gives CDR1 MNHEY, CDR2 SMNVEV (reference sequence). Trimming stripped 2 bases from V and 2 bases from J, with 7 bases between. The CDR3 DNA reads TGTGCCAGCAGTTTACGCCCGGGCAATCAGCCCCAGCATTTT. Amino acid sequence: CASSLRPGNQPQHF.

This chain links TRBV6-5 with TRBJ2-1; 11 bases fit TRBD2. Germline-derived CDR1 and CDR2 are MNHEY and SVGAGI. The CDR3 runs to 14 residues. V trimming: 6 bases; J trimming: 9 bases; junction bases outside the gene matches: 7. CDR3 nucleotides: TGTGCCAGCAGATTAGCGGGAGGGGGCGGTGAGCAGTTCTTC. Translation gives CASRLAGGGGEQFF.

The chain couples TRBV28 to TRBJ2-7, with D possibly being TRBD2 (6 bases). The germline V gene has CDR1 MDHEN and CDR2 SYDVKM. V lost 6 bases to trimming and J lost 5 bases, with 17 bases between them. The CDR3 is 14 amino acids. This CDR3 reads CASRPAGGKDEQYF. In DNA form, the CDR3 reads TGTGCCAGCAGGCCCGCCGGAGGGAAGGACGAGCAGTACTTC.

V usage is TRBV20-1 and J usage is TRBJ2-3, with TRBD2 matching 9 bases. CDR3 length equals 14 residues. The germline gives CDR1 DFQATT, CDR2 SNEGSKA (reference sequence). Unmatched junction bases numbered 7, after V lost 3 bases and J lost 6 bases. The CDR3 DNA reads TGCAGTGCTAGTTCTAGCGGGATGACGGATACGCAGTATTTT. Protein sequence: CSASSSGMTDTQYF.

The V gene is TRBV27, the J gene TRBJ1-1; 8 nucleotides agree with TRBD1. CDR1 MNHEY and CDR2 SMNVEV come from the germline V gene (reference sequence). This CDR3 has 17 amino acids. The trim removed 0 bases at V and 6 bases at J, leaving 12 bases unmatched. The DNA for the CDR3 is TGTGCCAGCAGTTTATCGGCAGGGGGCTTGAAGTTGCCTGAAGCTTTCTTT. Its translation is CASSLSAGGLKLPEAFF.

The chain carries TRBV10-2 and TRBJ1-3; no firm D call. CDR3 length: 11 residues. The germline V gene encodes CDR1 WSHSY and CDR2 SAAADI. The germline V and J ends were trimmed by 4 bases and 13 bases, with 11 bases remaining between them. The CDR3 loop is CASSATGAIYF. CDR3 sequence (DNA): TGCGCCAGCAGTGCTACGGGTGCAATATATTTT.

By its share, this clone is medium-sized (0.01 to 0.1%). The gene calls are TRBV10-1 and TRBJ1-6; D gene ambiguous. Trimming left V 0 bases short and J 7 bases short, with 10 bases between. Germline V gives CDR1 WNHNN, CDR2 SYGVQD (reference sequence). The CDR3 sequence is 15 residues long. This chain's CDR3 is CASSESAAVNSPLHF. The DNA of the CDR3 is TGCGCCAGCAGTGAGTCGGCAGCGGTAAATTCACCCCTCCACTTT.

The rearrangement links TRBV30 to TRBJ1-6; D gene uncertain. V lost 1 base and J lost 10, with 17 bases in between. This CDR3 contains 15 residues. Germline lookup yields CDR1 GTSNPN and CDR2 SVGIG (reference sequence). The CDR3 is CAWSAREGAVSPLHF. CDR3 in DNA: TGTGCCTGGAGTGCCCGCGAGGGTGCAGTCTCACCCCTCCACTTT.

This rearrangement joins TRBV7-9 to TRBJ2-7; TRBD2 is a possible D gene (5 bases). Germline assignment: CDR1 SEHNR and CDR2 FQNEAQ (reference sequence). V lost 4 bases and J lost 2, with 12 bases in between. The CDR3 contains 14 residues. This CDR3 reads CASSSLSGAYEQYF. The CDR3 DNA is TGTGCCAGCAGCTCCCTTTCCGGGGCCTACGAGCAGTACTTC.

The chain employs TRBV4-3 and TRBJ1-1; unclear D gene. The V gene's germline CDR1 is LGHNA and CDR2 YSLEER. The CDR3 has 18 residues. V lost 0 bases, J lost 0 bases, and 17 bases lay in between. The CDR3 DNA is TGCGCCAGCAGCCAAGATACGGGGTCATGGCGGATGAACACTGAAGCTTTCTTT. Translating gives CASSQDTGSWRMNTEAFF.

The J gene is TRBJ2-1, the V gene TRBV6-5; no definite D call. V was shortened by 6 bases and J by 8 bases, with 11 bases between the two germline ends. Germline values: CDR1 MNHEY, CDR2 SVGAGI. CDR3 length: 12 amino acids. In DNA form, the CDR3 reads TGTGCCAGCAGCGGTGGGTGGCATGAGCAGTTCTTC. It encodes CASSGGWHEQFF.

This clone was picked up one time. The chain is built from TRBV19 and TRBJ2-3; 10 bases align to TRBD2. J gave up 6 bases and V 5 bases, and 8 bases lay outside the gene matches. The germline CDR1 and CDR2 sequences are LNHDA and SQIVND (reference sequence). This CDR3 spans 15 amino acids. For the CDR3, the DNA is TGTGCCAGTAGTCCGCTAGCGGGAGAGGAGGATACGCAGTATTTT. This encodes CASSPLAGEEDTQYF.

The gene calls are TRBV7-9 and TRBJ1-3; the D gene is possibly TRBD1 (5 bases). Looked up from germline, CDR1 is SEHNR and CDR2 is FQNEAQ (reference sequence). The CDR3 covers 17 residues. V shed 3 bases and J shed 2 bases, with 17 bases lying between them. The CDR3 sequence is CASSFTGLDPPGNTIYF. CDR3 bases: TGTGCCAGCAGCTTCACAGGACTCGATCCCCCTGGAAACACCATATATTTT.

The rearrangement links TRBV28 to TRBJ1-1; 8 nucleotides match TRBD1. This CDR3 spans 14 amino acids. Losses at the gene ends were 4 bases for V and 5 bases for J; bases not matched to a gene: 6. Germline loops: CDR1 MDHEN, CDR2 SYDVKM. CDR3 region: CASSSQGAVTEAFF. The CDR3 region has the DNA TGTGCCAGCAGTTCCCAGGGGGCGGTTACTGAAGCTTTCTTT.

This clone was detected only once. V gene TRBV5-1 combines with J gene TRBJ2-5; possibly TRBD1 or TRBD2 for D (6 bases each). Per the germline V gene, CDR1 is SGHRS and CDR2 is YFSETQ. The CDR3 extends over 12 amino acids. Trimming pared 5 bases from V and 5 bases from J, leaving 10 bases between. For the CDR3, the DNA is TGCGCCAGCAGGGAAGGGGGGGAGACCCAGTACTTC. This gives the protein CASREGGETQYF.

J is TRBJ2-1 and V is TRBV7-2; weak D call: TRBD2 (5 bases). There are 14 residues in the CDR3. Trimming removed 4 bases from V and 8 bases from J, with 15 bases in between. Germline V gene sequence: CDR1 SGHTA, CDR2 FQGNSA. CDR3 sequence: CASSSQLRGHEQFF. CDR3 bases: TGTGCCAGCAGCTCCCAGTTACGAGGGCATGAGCAGTTCTTC.

This rearrangement joins TRBV5-1 to TRBJ1-4; tentatively, D is TRBD1 (6 bases). This CDR3 is 15 amino acids long. CDR1 is SGHRS, CDR2 YFSETQ, per germline. V was cut by 5 bases and J by 3 bases, with 14 bases left in between. The CDR3 here is CASSLQGIPNEKLFF. The CDR3 DNA is TGCGCCAGCAGTTTACAGGGCATACCTAATGAAAAACTGTTTTTT.

This chain joins TRBV12-3 or TRBV12-4 and TRBJ2-7; D gene unclear. The germline V and J ends were trimmed by 1 base and 5 bases, with 6 bases remaining between them. The CDR3 consists of 12 residues. For the CDR3, the DNA is TGTGCCAGCAGTTTAGGGGGTGACGAGCAGTACTTC. Its translation is CASSLGGDEQYF.

The genes are TRBV29-1 and TRBJ1-5; 8 bases align to TRBD1. The V segment lost 5 bases and the J segment 0 bases; nucleotides outside the gene matches: 9. This CDR3 spans 16 amino acids. Germline loops: CDR1 SQVTM, CDR2 ANQGSEA. In DNA, the CDR3 is TGCAGCGTTAGCGGACAGGGAGATTATAGCAATCAGCCCCAGCATTTT. Translated, it gives CSVSGQGDYSNQPQHF.

The chain is built from TRBV5-1 and TRBJ2-7; D unclear. This CDR3 spans 12 amino acids. CDR1 and CDR2 (germline): SGHRS, YFSETQ. The V end lost 4 bases, the J end lost 3 bases, and 8 bases lay between the germline ends. CDR3 residues: CASSIDGYEQYF. CDR3 DNA sequence: TGCGCCAGCAGCATCGACGGCTACGAGCAGTACTTC.

The chain links TRBV7-9 to TRBJ2-7; 12 bases align to TRBD2. Trimming at V came to 3 bases and at J to 5 bases, leaving 2 bases not matched to a gene. There are 14 residues in the CDR3. Germline lookup yields CDR1 SEHNR and CDR2 FQNEAQ (reference sequence). CDR3 in amino acids: CASSFWTSGNEQYF. DNA for the CDR3: TGTGCCAGCAGCTTCTGGACTAGCGGGAACGAGCAGTACTTC.

This chain links TRBV4-3 with TRBJ2-1; the match to TRBD1 covers 7 bases. There are 20 residues in the CDR3. CDR1 and CDR2 from the germline V gene are LGHNA and YSLEER. Trimming at V came to 0 bases and at J to 0 bases, leaving 14 bases not matched to a gene. The CDR3 DNA sequence: TGCGCCAGCAGCCAAGAGTGGGGAGAAAGACAGGGTAGCTCCTACAATGAGCAGTTCTTC. It is translated as CASSQEWGERQGSSYNEQFF.

The V gene is TRBV27, the J gene TRBJ2-7; 7 bases align to TRBD2. Germline CDR1 MNHEY, CDR2 SMNVEV (reference sequence). The V segment lost 2 bases and the J segment 7 bases; nucleotides outside the gene matches: 8. This CDR3 spans 14 amino acids. The CDR3 protein is CASSLSGTSREQYF. The CDR3 coding sequence is TGTGCCAGCAGTTTAAGCGGGACGTCTCGGGAGCAGTACTTC.

The chain links TRBV10-3 to TRBJ2-1, with D hard to call. Germline V lookup: CDR1 ENHRY, CDR2 SYGVKD. The CDR3 extends over 13 amino acids. V lost 10 bases, J lost 2 bases, and 12 bases lay in between. CDR3: CATHRVPYNEQFF. CDR3 DNA: TGTGCCACGCATAGGGTACCCTACAATGAGCAGTTCTTC.

The CDR3 region has the DNA TGTGCCAGCAGTGAAGAACCAGGCAATAATTCACCCCTCCACTTT. Translation gives CASSEEPGNNSPLHF. This chain links TRBV6-1 with TRBJ1-6, with no clear D. Trimming shortened V by 1 base and J by 5 bases, and 9 bases separated the two germline ends. The germline gives CDR1 MNHNS, CDR2 SASEGT. The CDR3 totals 15 residues.

V usage is TRBV5-1 and J usage is TRBJ1-1; no firm D call. Trimming took 0 bases from V and 0 from J, leaving 9 bases between them. Germline lookup yields CDR1 SGHRS and CDR2 YFSETQ. This CDR3 region has 15 residues. The CDR3 DNA sequence: TGCGCCAGCAGCTTGGCGGGATCCATGAACACTGAAGCTTTCTTT. Its protein is CASSLAGSMNTEAFF.

This chain connects TRBV19 to TRBJ2-3; D unclear. The germline gives CDR1 LNHDA, CDR2 SQIVND (reference sequence). The ends were cut back, 2 bases at V and 6 bases at J, with 9 bases in the middle. The CDR3 sequence is 13 residues long. CDR3 bases: TGTGCCAGTAGTATATCCCCGGCGGATACGCAGTATTTT. Amino acids: CASSISPADTQYF.

The chain joins TRBV29-1 to TRBJ2-2; 7 nucleotides align to TRBD1. Germline trimming cut 7 bases from V and 3 bases from J; bases unmatched to any gene: 2. Germline V gives CDR1 SQVTM, CDR2 ANQGSEA. The CDR3 length is 12 residues. Here the CDR3 DNA reads TGCAGCGCGACAGGGTACACCGGGGAGCTGTTTTTT. This codes for CSATGYTGELFF.